This T cell receptor (beta chain) was identified during a study of cytotoxic CD8 clonotypes in ibrutinib-treated CLL. General study results and limits: Against age-matched healthy donors, baseline clonality ran higher and tracked circulating CD8+ T-cell counts.

Here immunoSEQ multiplex PCR was the method, and the copy in TCRdb shows in-frame clones only, minus some. Found here are over 140,000 clones, over 75% of them singletons; the top ten hold roughly 7.2%. This clone was seen once. Its antigen is not identified. This sequence originates from a human donor with chronic lymphocytic leukemia. Here the sequenced sample was PBMCs, taken after 36 months of ibrutinib treatment.

The CDR3 nucleotides read TGTGCCAGCAGCTACACAGGGGGCAAAGAGAGGACTGAAGCTTTCTTT. This gives the protein CASSYTGGKERTEAFF. The chain is built from TRBV7-9 and TRBJ1-1; 9 bases are a match to TRBD1. The CDR3 spans 16 residues. The germline V gene encodes CDR1 SEHNR and CDR2 FQNEAQ (reference sequence). V lost 4 bases and J lost 5; bases outside the gene matches: 11.